These 8 T cell receptor beta chains came from one sample sequenced in a study of T cell changes during pregnancy in multiple sclerosis. The data were produced by immunoSEQ multiplex PCR, yet TCRdb's version contains in-frame clones alone and is incomplete. The sample includes 48,000 or so clones, about 92% of them seen just once. Material: CD4+ T cells from peripheral blood mononuclear cells, obtained in the second trimester of pregnancy. These TCRs come from a female donor in good health, enrolled as a control in a pregnancy study.

As to this clone: Sequence at one end of the junction differs from germline and may be a read error. Other nucleotide sequences from this sample produce the same CDR3. CDR3 bases: TGTGCCAGTAGTTTAGGAGGAGGTACCGGAGAGCTGTTTTTT. This encodes CASSLGGGTGELFF. The genes are TRBV6-5 and TRBJ2-2; perhaps TRBD2 as D (5 bases). CDR3 length: 14 residues. The germline V gene has CDR1 MNHEY and CDR2 SVGAGI.

The chain carries TRBV28 and TRBJ1-3, with D unresolved. With 1 base removed from V and 0 bases from J, the gap between germline ends came to 10 bases. This CDR3 is built from 16 residues. The germline V gene encodes CDR1 MDHEN and CDR2 SYDVKM. The chain's CDR3 is CASSLFGSSSGNTIYF. For the CDR3, the DNA is TGTGCCAGCAGTTTATTTGGCTCTAGCTCTGGAAACACCATATATTTT.

V is TRBV30 and J is TRBJ2-7; 12 bases line up with TRBD2. CDR1 GTSNPN and CDR2 SVGIG come from the germline V gene (reference sequence). This CDR3 is built from 18 residues. The V and J ends lost 4 bases and 2 bases, in that order; junction bases with no gene match: 15. DNA for the CDR3: TGTGCCTGGACCCACCCCATCGGACTAGCGGGGTCAACCTACGAGCAGTACTTC. Its translation is CAWTHPIGLAGSTYEQYF.

This sequence joins TRBV7-8 and TRBJ2-4; 9 nucleotides align to TRBD2. Trimming cost V 1 base and J 9 bases; bases outside gene matches: 4. Germline CDR1 reads SGHVS; CDR2 reads FQNEAQ. This CDR3 spans 14 amino acids. This CDR3 is CASSLGTSVGIQYF. The CDR3 coding sequence is TGTGCCAGCAGCTTAGGGACTAGCGTCGGCATTCAGTACTTC.

J is TRBJ1-2 and V is TRBV7-9; no clear D. CDR3 size: 14 residues. Germline-derived CDR1 and CDR2 are SEHNR and FQNEAQ (reference sequence). Trimming shortened V by 3 bases and J by 4 bases, and 12 bases separated the two germline ends. CDR3 loop: CASSFSGVGYGYTF. CDR3 in DNA: TGTGCCAGCAGCTTCAGCGGGGTGGGCTATGGCTACACCTTC.

The genes are TRBV10-3 and TRBJ1-4, with unresolved D. CDR3 length: 14 amino acids. V was clipped by 11 bases and J by 0 bases, with 13 bases between them. Germline CDR1 reads ENHRY; CDR2 reads SYGVKD. CDR3 region: CASRTGATNEKLFF. Written as DNA, the CDR3 is TGTGCCTCCCGAACCGGGGCAACTAATGAAAAACTGTTTTTT.

The sample holds a few counts of this clone. The V gene is TRBV7-2, the J gene TRBJ2-1; D remains unclear. Trimming shortened V by 5 bases and J by 12 bases, and 11 bases separated the two germline ends. The CDR3 loop spans 11 amino acids. Germline V gene sequence: CDR1 SGHTA, CDR2 FQGNSA. This chain's CDR3 is CASSAGYAQFF. CDR3 bases: TGTGCCAGCAGCGCCGGGTATGCGCAGTTCTTC.

The chain combines TRBV18 with TRBJ2-3, with D unresolved. V lost 3 bases and J 1 base, leaving 8 bases between the germline ends. The CDR3 has 14 amino acids. Germline values: CDR1 KGHSH, CDR2 LQKENI. CDR3 amino acids: CASSPYPGTDTQYF. The CDR3 DNA sequence: TGTGCCAGCTCACCTTATCCAGGCACAGATACGCAGTATTTT.